This is a list of T cell receptor beta chains from one sample in a study of T cell responses to AZD1222 COVID-19 vaccine. Clones were sequenced by immunoSEQ multiplex PCR, and TCRdb holds only the in-frame ones, with some missing. The table has 120,000 or so clones, roughly 89% seen once; the top ten hold approximately 4.8%. This specimen consisted of peripheral blood, obtained on day 0 of AZD1222 vaccination. Receptor source: an adult in good health. Both conserved end residues are part of each CDR3. A D gene is named only where the DNA matches it firmly. Clone size, where shown, is once, few, many, or a class for clones that have expanded.

V gene	clone size	D gene	J gene	CDR3 DNA	CDR3 protein
TRBV2	-	-	TRBJ2-5	TGTGCCACGAAACCTATCGGGTTACAAGAGACCCAGTACTTC	CATKPIGLQETQYF
TRBV4-1	-	-	TRBJ1-5	TGCGCCAGCAGCCAAGATCTCGGGCAGCCCCAGCATTTT	CASSQDLGQPQHF
TRBV7-9	-	-	TRBJ2-1	TGTGCCAGCAGCTTAATGGCTTTGTTGGGCTACAATGAGCAGTTCTTC	CASSLMALLGYNEQFF
TRBV20-1	-	-	TRBJ1-1	TGCAGTGCTCCCACGAACACTGAAGCTTTCTTT	CSAPTNTEAFF
TRBV28	-	-	TRBJ1-1	TGTGCCAGCAGCAGGTGGAGGACTGAAGCTTTCTTT	CASSRWRTEAFF
TRBV11-3	-	-	TRBJ2-5	TGTGCCAGCAGCTCCACGACCCTCTCGGCGACCCAGTACTTC	CASSSTTLSATQYF
TRBV2	-	-	TRBJ1-2	TGTGCCACCAAGACAGCCTATGGCTACACCTTC	CATKTAYGYTF
TRBV7-2	-	TRBD2	TRBJ2-2	TGTGCCAGCAGCTTAGTGGGAGGGACGAACACCGGGGAGCTGTTTTTT	CASSLVGGTNTGELFF
TRBV5-4	-	TRBD1	TRBJ2-2	TGTGCCAGCACCAGGGGGCGCGACACCGGGGAGCTGTTTTTT	CASTRGRDTGELFF
TRBV7-9	-	TRBD1	TRBJ1-1	TGTGCCAGCGACAGGGTGAACACTGAAGCTTTCTTT	CASDRVNTEAFF
TRBV19	few	-	TRBJ1-5	TGTGCCAGTACCCTTGGGGGGGAGCCCCAGCATTTT	CASTLGGEPQHF
TRBV7-9	many	TRBD2	TRBJ2-7	TGTGCCAGCAGCCCCTTACTAGCGGGAGGCATCTACGAGCAGTACTTC	CASSPLLAGGIYEQYF
TRBV6-5	-	-	TRBJ2-2	TGTGCCAGCAGTAACTGGGTCGACACCGGGGAGCTGTTTTTT	CASSNWVDTGELFF
TRBV7-8	-	TRBD1	TRBJ1-2	TGTGCCAGCGCGCCGGGACAGGGCCCTTACGGCTACACCTTC	CASAPGQGPYGYTF
TRBV7-8	-	-	TRBJ2-7	TGTGCCAGCAGCTTAGATGGGGGCGTCAAAACCTACGAGCAGTACTTC	CASSLDGGVKTYEQYF
TRBV19	once	TRBD2	TRBJ2-2	TGTGCCAGTAGTCCCCGCGGGGGGGGCCAGAACACCGGGGAGCTGTTTTTT	CASSPRGGGQNTGELFF
TRBV19	once	-	TRBJ1-2	TGTGCCAGTAGTATGACAGCCACCTATGGCTACACCTTC	CASSMTATYGYTF
TRBV19	once	TRBD1	TRBJ1-6	TGTGCCAGTAGTACACACAGGGGGGGATCACCCCTCCACTTT	CASSTHRGGSPLHF
TRBV3-1/TRBV3-2	-	TRBD1	TRBJ1-6	TGTGCCAGCAGCCAGGGGACAGGTGTTGATTCACCCCTCCACTTT	CASSQGTGVDSPLHF
TRBV28	-	TRBD2	TRBJ2-1	TGTGCCAGCAGTTTCCGCGGGGGGGCCTTAGATGAGCAGTTCTTC	CASSFRGGALDEQFF
TRBV19	-	-	TRBJ1-6	TGTGCCAGTAGTCTTACCTCCTATAATTCACCCCTCCACTTT	CASSLTSYNSPLHF
TRBV5-1	-	TRBD1	TRBJ1-1	TGCGCCAGCAGCAATATGGGACAGGGCGGCACTGAAGCTTTCTTT	CASSNMGQGGTEAFF
TRBV5-1	-	-	TRBJ1-3	TGCGCCAGCAGCCGCAACAGGGCCTCTGGAAACACCATATATTTT	CASSRNRASGNTIYF
TRBV3-1/TRBV3-2	-	TRBD1	TRBJ1-2	TGTGCCAGCAGCCCACCTTCATCCTACAGGGGTGGAGGCTACACCTTC	CASSPPSSYRGGGYTF
TRBV15	-	-	TRBJ2-5	TGTGCCACCAGCAGAGATTCCAGGGAGACCCAGTACTTC	CATSRDSRETQYF
TRBV6-4	once	-	TRBJ2-3	TGTGCCAGCAGTGACTCTTTAGAAGGCACAGATACGCAGTATTTT	CASSDSLEGTDTQYF
TRBV5-4	-	-	TRBJ2-7	TGTGCCAGCAGTGACCACTCCTACGAGCAGTACTTC	CASSDHSYEQYF
TRBV7-9	-	TRBD2	TRBJ2-7	TGTGCCAGCAGCTCCCCCGGGACTAGCGGAAACTTC	CASSSPGTSGNF
TRBV10-3	medium-sized	-	TRBJ1-5	TGTGCCATCAGTGAGGGCAGAAATAGCAATCAGCCCCAGCATTTT	CAISEGRNSNQPQHF
TRBV27	-	-	TRBJ2-5	TGTGCCAGCACCCTCCCTCGGAAGAGCGAAGAGACCCAGTACTTC	CASTLPRKSEETQYF